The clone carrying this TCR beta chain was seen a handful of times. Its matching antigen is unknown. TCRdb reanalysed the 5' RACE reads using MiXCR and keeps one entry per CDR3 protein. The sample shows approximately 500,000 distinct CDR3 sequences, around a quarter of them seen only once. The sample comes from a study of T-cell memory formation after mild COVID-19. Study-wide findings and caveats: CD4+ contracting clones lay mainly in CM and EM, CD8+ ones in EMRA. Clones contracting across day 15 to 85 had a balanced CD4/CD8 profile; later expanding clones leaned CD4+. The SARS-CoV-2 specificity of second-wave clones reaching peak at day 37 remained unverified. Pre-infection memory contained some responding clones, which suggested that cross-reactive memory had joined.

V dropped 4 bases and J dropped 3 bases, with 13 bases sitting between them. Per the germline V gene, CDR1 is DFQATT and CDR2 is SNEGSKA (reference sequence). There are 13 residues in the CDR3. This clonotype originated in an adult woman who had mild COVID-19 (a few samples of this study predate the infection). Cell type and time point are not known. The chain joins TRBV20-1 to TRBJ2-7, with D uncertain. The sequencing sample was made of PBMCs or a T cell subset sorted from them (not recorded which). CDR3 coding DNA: TGCAGTGCTACTGGGATCGATCTCTACGAGCAGTACTTC. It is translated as CSATGIDLYEQYF.